This paragraph covers one T cell receptor beta chain sequence. Its cognate antigen is unknown. The entry originates in a study of OX40 agonist ivuxolimab in advanced cancers. About the research overall: Partial responses occurred in Three dose-escalation patients, one with hepatocellular carcinoma and two with cutaneous melanoma. Study conclusions and caveats: CD4+ T cells averaged fewer expanded clones than CD8+ T cells.

CDR3 length: 15 residues. Per germline, CDR1 SGHRS and CDR2 YFSETQ. Germline trimming cut 2 bases from V and 1 base from J; bases unmatched to any gene: 5. Profiled with immunoSEQ multiplex PCR; TCRdb holds only in-frame clones, not every one. The sample yields over 55,000 clones, about 89% seen once. This receptor was identified in an adult with an advanced solid tumor such as melanoma, head and neck, liver or kidney cancer. Material: CD4+ or CD8+ T cells sorted from blood, obtained in a trial of the OX40 agonist ivuxolimab. V usage is TRBV5-1 and J usage is TRBJ1-1; the match to TRBD1 covers 7 bases. The CDR3 spells CASSFTTGTNTEAFF. As DNA, the CDR3 is TGCGCCAGCAGCTTCACGACAGGGACGAACACTGAAGCTTTCTTT.